The clone carrying this T cell receptor beta chain has a handful of counts. Using immunoSEQ multiplex PCR, the repertoire was profiled, and TCRdb retains in-frame clones only, with some absent. The table lists 20,000 or so clones, roughly 88% of them singletons. The data are from a study of T cell changes during pregnancy in multiple sclerosis. The source material was CD8+ T cells from peripheral blood mononuclear cells, sampled in the third trimester of pregnancy. The origin of this receptor is a female donor in good health, enrolled as a control in a pregnancy study.

The CDR3 region is CASSPDSGQRRSGIYEQYF. The DNA of the CDR3 is TGTGCCAGCAGCCCCGATTCGGGACAGAGGAGATCGGGCATCTACGAGCAGTACTTC. This chain uses TRBV11-2 with TRBJ2-7; 7 nucleotides agree with TRBD1. CDR1 SGHAT and CDR2 FQNNGV come from the germline V gene. V lost 5 bases and J lost 3; bases outside the gene matches: 22. The CDR3 spans 19 residues.